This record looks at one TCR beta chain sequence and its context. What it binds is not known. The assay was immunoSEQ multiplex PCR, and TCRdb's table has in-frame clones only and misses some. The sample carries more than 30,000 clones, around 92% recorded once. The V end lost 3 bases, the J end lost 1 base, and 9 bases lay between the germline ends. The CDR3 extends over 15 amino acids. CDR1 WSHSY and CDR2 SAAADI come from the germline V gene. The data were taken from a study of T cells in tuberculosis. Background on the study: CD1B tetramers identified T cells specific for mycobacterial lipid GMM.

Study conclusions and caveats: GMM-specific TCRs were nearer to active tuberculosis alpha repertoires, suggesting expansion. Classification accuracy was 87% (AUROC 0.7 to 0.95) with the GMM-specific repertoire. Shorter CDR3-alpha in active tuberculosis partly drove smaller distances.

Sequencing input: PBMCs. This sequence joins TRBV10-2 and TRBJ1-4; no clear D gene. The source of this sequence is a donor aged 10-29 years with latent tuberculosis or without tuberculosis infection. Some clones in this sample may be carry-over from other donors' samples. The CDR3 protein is CASSEVAGTNEKLFF. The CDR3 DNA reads TGCGCCAGCAGTGAAGTCGCAGGAACTAATGAAAAACTGTTTTTT.